This T cell receptor (beta chain) was recorded in a study of technical replicates of blood from a few donors. The protocol was immunoSEQ multiplex PCR, while the TCRdb copy is restricted to in-frame clones and leaves out a portion. The sample has 70,000 to 85,000 clones; 80% to 95% are singletons. CDR1 is LGHNA and CDR2 is YNFKEQ in the germline V gene. With 2 bases clipped from V and 6 bases from J, the junction kept 4 bases outside the gene matches. The CDR3 runs 13 residues. The sequence was collected from a human donor in good health. Sequenced input: T cells isolated from PBMCs. The chain is built from TRBV4-2 and TRBJ2-7; TRBD2 matches at 7 bases. The CDR3 region is CASSQIWEGEQYF. The CDR3 coding sequence is TGTGCCAGCAGCCAAATCTGGGAGGGCGAGCAGTACTTC.